This paragraph covers one T cell receptor (beta chain) sequence. Its cognate antigen is unknown. The sample originates from a study of lymphopenia after photon versus proton radiotherapy. Study-wide results and limits: Authors raise, but do not show, better survival with proton therapy. Oligoclonal CD8+ Temra expansion after nadir drove photon patients' diversity drop.

This CDR3 contains 19 residues. Clones were read by immunoSEQ multiplex PCR, and TCRdb kept only the in-frame ones, dropping some. The sample has roughly 64,000 clones, approximately 90% seen once. J is TRBJ2-1 and V is TRBV21-1; the DNA was not compared with TRBD2, the D call given in the table. TRBV21-1 represents a pseudogene. The sequence derives from an elderly man with esophageal cancer. Sample: peripheral blood, taken from a patient treated with proton-based radiotherapy. Here the CDR3 reads CASSKASYVVSSVYNEQFF. CDR3 bases: TGTGCCAGCAGCAAAGCGAGTTACGTGGTCTCGAGCGTCTACAATGAGCAGTTCTTC.